This T cell receptor (beta chain) was observed in a study of CD8 T cells in ankylosing spondylitis (dated by TCRdb to 2016 to 2017). For context, the study as a whole: To find TCR variants linked to disease, the study profiled T cell receptor beta repertoires in ankylosing spondylitis patients and healthy donors. In total, the full study cohort was made up of some 110 healthy donors and about two dozen ankylosing spondylitis patients. Samples of peripheral blood were taken, and for ankylosing spondylitis patients, synovial fluid was collected as well. The research as a whole found: Significant enrichment of the disease-linked clones was reported in matched synovial fluid samples from ankylosing spondylitis patients. A TCR beta motif made up of several highly homologous amino acid variants appeared to be characteristic of blood from ankylosing spondylitis patients. Some motif variants were previously reported in synovial fluid and blood of reactive arthritis patients, suggesting common disease-initiation mechanisms. In peripheral blood, the disease-linked clones were found at relatively low frequencies and had a CD8+ phenotype.

The sequencer was an Illumina HiSeq 2500. TCR beta libraries were prepared by quantitative 5'-RACE with molecular barcodes. For the original study's pipeline: To identify disease-linked TCR variants, a new computational method was used, one built on a probabilistic model of VDJ rearrangement. Starting from the raw public reads, TCRdb applied fastp trimming at Q25, assembled clones with MiXCR and retained in-frame beta chains. Rows with one shared CDR3 protein collapse into an entry with the most common genes and DNA. The V and J calls here are based on TCRdb, not the publication. Across this sample there are about 200,000 distinct CDR3 sequences, with over 10% seen only once. The ten largest clonotypes hold 15% to 20% of the sample. As regards this clonotype: Its antigen is not yet known. No quality values exist for individual bases; no much larger clone is one base distant.

CDR1 and CDR2, looked up from the germline V gene, are MGHRA and YSYEKL. The CDR3 runs 15 amino acids, cysteine and phenylalanine included. Of the read, only the CDR3 DNA is kept; its 45 bases are in frame from base 1. Trimming leaves V shorter by 2 bases and J shorter by 6 bases, with the junction holding 7 bases beyond the gene matches. The rearranged chain carries TRBV4-1 and TRBJ2-7; 10 junctional bases match TRBD2. This sequence originates from a male donor with ankylosing spondylitis or in good health (not recorded which). Material: blood, either unsorted or a sorted T cell fraction (not recorded which). The CDR3 region reads CASSQQLAGAGEQYF. The DNA sequence is as follows: TGCGCCAGCAGCCAACAGCTAGCGGGAGCTGGCGAGCAGTACTTC.